What follows are 10 T cell receptor beta chains derived from one specimen sequenced in a study of cytomegalovirus exposure and HLA in healthy donors. PCR was performed using 60 Vbeta and 13 Jbeta primers. TCRdb's copy holds only in-frame clones and misses some; the assay was immunoSEQ multiplex PCR. The sample lists around 210,000 clones; about 77% were seen once. The sample consisted of PBMCs. Receptor source: a boy aged 5-17 years in good health and CMV-seronegative.

A remark on this clone: The junction shows a germline mismatch at one end, possibly a read error. The chain employs TRBV7-9 and TRBJ1-2, with D perhaps matching TRBD1 (5 bases). Germline V CDR1 and CDR2: SEHNR, FQNEAQ (reference sequence). The CDR3 runs 12 residues. Here the CDR3 DNA reads TGTTCCAGCACCTACTTTGGGGGGGGCTACACCTTC. It is translated as CSSTYFGGGYTF.

The rearrangement uses TRBV7-2 and TRBJ1-2, with 9 bases that match TRBD1. This CDR3 comprises 12 residues. V trimming: 4 bases; J trimming: 8 bases; junction bases outside the gene matches: 2. CDR1 is SGHTA and CDR2 is FQGNSA in the germline V gene. This CDR3 is CASSWDRVGYTF. In nucleotides, the CDR3 is TGTGCCAGCAGCTGGGACAGGGTAGGCTACACCTTC.

The rearrangement links TRBV2 to TRBJ2-3; 11 nucleotides match TRBD2. From germline, CDR1 is SNHLY and CDR2 FYNNEI. Trimming at V came to 6 bases and at J to 2 bases, leaving 19 bases not matched to a gene. This CDR3 is 20 amino acids long. CDR3: CASRKNPLAGGPPVTDTQYF. CDR3 nucleotide sequence: TGTGCCAGCAGGAAAAACCCGCTAGCGGGGGGACCACCGGTCACAGATACGCAGTATTTT. The full variable domain, its missing parts supplied by reference TRBV2 and TRBJ2-3, is EPEVTQTPSHQVTQMGQEVILRCVPISNHLYFYWYRQILGQKVEFLVSFYNNEISEKSEIFDDQFSVERPDGSNFTLKIRSTKLEDSAMYFCASRKNPLAGGPPVTDTQYFGPGTRLTVL.

This clone came up a few times. The gene calls are TRBV5-5 and TRBJ2-2, with 11 bases lining up with TRBD1. With 3 bases clipped from V and 3 bases from J, the junction kept 7 bases outside the gene matches. The CDR3 covers 17 residues. The germline V gene has CDR1 SGHKS and CDR2 YYEKEE (reference sequence). CDR3 coding DNA: TGTGCCAGCAGCTCGACCGGGACAGGGGGATACACCGGGGAGCTGTTTTTT. Translating gives CASSSTGTGGYTGELFF.

The chain uses TRBV10-1 and TRBJ1-4, with a possible D match to TRBD1 (6 bases). The length of the CDR3 is 15 residues. The ends were cut back, 6 bases at V and 0 bases at J, with 11 bases in the middle. Looked up from germline, CDR1 is WNHNN and CDR2 is SYGVQD (reference sequence). CDR3 bases: TGCGCCAGCAGCGCGACAGGTGCAACTAATGAAAAACTGTTTTTT. Its translation: CASSATGATNEKLFF.

This chain joins TRBV6-1 and TRBJ1-2, with D unclear. CDR1 MNHNS and CDR2 SASEGT come from the germline V gene. This CDR3 comprises 14 residues. Between the trimmed V and J ends, which lost 3 bases and 0 bases, there was a span of 8 bases. The DNA of the CDR3 is TGTGCCAGCAGTGATTGGGCAGCTAACTATGGCTACACCTTC. Protein sequence: CASSDWAANYGYTF.

The gene calls are TRBV5-1 and TRBJ1-2; 9 bases are a match to TRBD1. CDR1 and CDR2 from the germline V gene are SGHRS and YFSETQ. V lost 3 bases, J lost 8 bases, and 2 bases stayed unmatched. The CDR3 totals 12 residues. The CDR3 DNA follows: TGCGCCAGCAGCTGGACAGGGGAAGGCTACACCTTC. This gives the protein CASSWTGEGYTF.

This clone was seen more than once but under ten times. This chain links TRBV4-1 with TRBJ2-6, with D possibly being TRBD1 (6 bases). CDR3 size: 18 residues. The ends were cut back, 8 bases at V and 4 bases at J, with 24 bases in the middle. Germline V gives CDR1 MGHRA, CDR2 YSYEKL. DNA of the CDR3: TGCGCCAGCCAACATGCCGGGTCTCAGGGGAACGGGGCCAACGTCCTGACTTTC. Amino acid sequence: CASQHAGSQGNGANVLTF.

The chain uses TRBV5-1 and TRBJ2-1; 9 nucleotides match TRBD2. The CDR3 consists of 16 residues. Trimming at V came to 4 bases and at J to 6 bases, leaving 11 bases not matched to a gene. CDR1 and CDR2 (germline): SGHRS, YFSETQ. In nucleotides, the CDR3 is TGCGCCAGCAGCCCCCTTGGCGGGAGGGCCTCCAATGAGCAGTTCTTC. Residues: CASSPLGGRASNEQFF.

The gene calls are TRBV6-1 and TRBJ2-7; 8 bases are a match to TRBD1. The CDR3 extends over 15 amino acids. Germline assignment: CDR1 MNHNS and CDR2 SASEGT. V dropped 4 bases and J dropped 2; count of bases not matched to a gene: 7. The CDR3 region is CASSGTGFGAYEQYF. In nucleotides, the CDR3 is TGTGCCAGCAGTGGGACAGGGTTCGGCGCCTACGAGCAGTACTTC.